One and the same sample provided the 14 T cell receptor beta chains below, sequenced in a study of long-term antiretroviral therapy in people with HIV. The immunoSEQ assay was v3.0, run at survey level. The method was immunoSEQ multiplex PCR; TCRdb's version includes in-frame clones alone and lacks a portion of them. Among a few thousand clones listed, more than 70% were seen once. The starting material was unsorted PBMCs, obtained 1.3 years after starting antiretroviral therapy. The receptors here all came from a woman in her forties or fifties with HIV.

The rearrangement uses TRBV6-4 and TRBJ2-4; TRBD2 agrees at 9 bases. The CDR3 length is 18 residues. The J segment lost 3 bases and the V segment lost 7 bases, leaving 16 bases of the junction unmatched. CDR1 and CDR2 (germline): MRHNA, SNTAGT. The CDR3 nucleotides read TGTGCCAGCACCTCGTTCCTCAAGCGGGGGGCGGTCAAAAACATTCAGTACTTC. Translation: CASTSFLKRGAVKNIQYF.

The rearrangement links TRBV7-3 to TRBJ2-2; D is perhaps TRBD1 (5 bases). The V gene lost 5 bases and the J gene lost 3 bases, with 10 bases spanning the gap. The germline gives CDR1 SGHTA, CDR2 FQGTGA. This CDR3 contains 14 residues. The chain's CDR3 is CASSADSYTGELFF. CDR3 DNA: TGTGCCAGCAGCGCCGACAGTTACACCGGGGAGCTGTTTTTT.

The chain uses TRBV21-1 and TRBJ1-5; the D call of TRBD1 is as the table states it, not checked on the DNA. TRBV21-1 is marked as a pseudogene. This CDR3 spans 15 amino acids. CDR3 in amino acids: CASSPLDRDNQPQHF. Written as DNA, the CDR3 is TGTGCCAGCAGCCCTCTGGACAGGGACAATCAGCCCCAGCATTTT.

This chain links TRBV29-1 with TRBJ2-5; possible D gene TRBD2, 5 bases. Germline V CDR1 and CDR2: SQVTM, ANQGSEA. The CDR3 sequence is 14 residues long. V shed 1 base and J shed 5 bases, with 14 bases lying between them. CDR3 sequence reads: CSVEGGLPQETQYF. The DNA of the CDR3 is TGCAGCGTTGAAGGCGGACTCCCCCAGGAGACCCAGTACTTC.

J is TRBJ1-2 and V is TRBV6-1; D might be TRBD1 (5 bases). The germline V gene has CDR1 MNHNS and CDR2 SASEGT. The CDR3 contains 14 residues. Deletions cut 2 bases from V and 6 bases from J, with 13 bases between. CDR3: CASSERQGGNGYTF. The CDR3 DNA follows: TGTGCCAGCAGTGAAAGGCAGGGAGGGAATGGCTACACCTTC.

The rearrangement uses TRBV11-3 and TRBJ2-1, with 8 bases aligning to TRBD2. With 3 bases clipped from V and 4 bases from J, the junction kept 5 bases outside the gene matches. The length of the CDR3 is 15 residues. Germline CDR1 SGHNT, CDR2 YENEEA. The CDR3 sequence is CASSFGRGDYNEQFF. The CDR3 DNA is TGTGCCAGCAGCTTCGGGCGGGGGGATTACAATGAGCAGTTCTTC.

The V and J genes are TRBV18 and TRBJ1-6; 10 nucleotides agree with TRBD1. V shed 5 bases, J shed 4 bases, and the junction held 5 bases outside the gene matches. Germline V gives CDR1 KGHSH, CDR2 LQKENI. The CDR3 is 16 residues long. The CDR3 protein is CASSSGQGGYNSPLHF. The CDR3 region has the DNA TGTGCCAGCTCATCCGGACAGGGGGGATATAATTCACCCCTCCACTTT.

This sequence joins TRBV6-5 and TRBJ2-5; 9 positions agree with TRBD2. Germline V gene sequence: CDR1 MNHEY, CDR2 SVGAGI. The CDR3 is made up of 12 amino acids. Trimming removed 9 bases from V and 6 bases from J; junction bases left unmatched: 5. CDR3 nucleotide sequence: TGTGCCAGTAGCGGGGGAGGGAAGACCCAGTACTTC. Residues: CASSGGGKTQYF.

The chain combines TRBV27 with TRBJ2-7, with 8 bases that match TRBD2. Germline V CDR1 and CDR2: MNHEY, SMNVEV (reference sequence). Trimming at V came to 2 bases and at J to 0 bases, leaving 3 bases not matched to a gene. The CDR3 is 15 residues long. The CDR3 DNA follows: TGTGCCAGCAGTTTACGGGGGGGGCCCTCCTACGAGCAGTACGTC. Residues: CASSLRGGPSYEQYV.

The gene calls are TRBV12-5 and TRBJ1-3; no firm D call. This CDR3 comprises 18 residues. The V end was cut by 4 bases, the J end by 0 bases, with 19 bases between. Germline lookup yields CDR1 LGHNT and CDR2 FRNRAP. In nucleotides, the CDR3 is TGTGCTAGTGGTTCCCTCTTCCAAACTTCTAACTCTGGAAACACCATATATTTT. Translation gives CASGSLFQTSNSGNTIYF.

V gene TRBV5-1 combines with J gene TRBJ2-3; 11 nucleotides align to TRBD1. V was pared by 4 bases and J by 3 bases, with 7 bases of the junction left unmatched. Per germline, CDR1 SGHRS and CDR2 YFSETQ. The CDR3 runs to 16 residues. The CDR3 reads CASSRGQGAVTDTQYF. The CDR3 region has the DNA TGCGCCAGCAGCAGAGGACAGGGGGCAGTAACAGATACGCAGTATTTT.

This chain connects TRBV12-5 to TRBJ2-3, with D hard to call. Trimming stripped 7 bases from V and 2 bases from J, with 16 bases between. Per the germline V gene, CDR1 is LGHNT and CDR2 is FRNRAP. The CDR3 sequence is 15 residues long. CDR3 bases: TGTGCTAGTGTCCCGAGGCTGCCATACACAGATACGCAGTATTTT. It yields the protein CASVPRLPYTDTQYF.

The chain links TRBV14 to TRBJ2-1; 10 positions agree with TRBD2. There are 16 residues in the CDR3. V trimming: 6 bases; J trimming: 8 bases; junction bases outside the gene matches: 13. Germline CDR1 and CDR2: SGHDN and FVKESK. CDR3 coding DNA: TGTGCCAGCAGTCTCCGGGTCTTAGCGGGGGGCGATGAGCAGTTCTTC. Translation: CASSLRVLAGGDEQFF.

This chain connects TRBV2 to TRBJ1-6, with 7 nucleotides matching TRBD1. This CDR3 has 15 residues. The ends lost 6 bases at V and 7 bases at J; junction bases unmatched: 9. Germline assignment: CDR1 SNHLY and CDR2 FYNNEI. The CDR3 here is CASRLTGVENSPLHF. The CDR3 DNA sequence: TGTGCCAGCAGGTTAACAGGGGTGGAAAATTCACCCCTCCACTTT.